The source of this T cell receptor (beta chain) is a study of blood T cell repertoires in COVID-19 (dated by TCRdb to 2019 to 2021). In terms of the full investigation: The collaborator samples originated in the United States, Italy and Spain and spanned the acute and convalescent phases of COVID-19. Samples came from the ongoing ImmuneRACE study (first 160 participants) plus 1,254 subjects from 6 global collaborators. Where available, HLA class I and class II types were obtained from metadata supplied by the sample provider rather than from assay-based typing. Sample metadata almost always included a de-identified subject ID, COVID-19 status, age in years and sex. The prospective study material was composed of cDNA or gDNA derived from T cells, B-cell-depleted T cells, or PBMCs. The dataset comprised deeply sampled blood TCRbeta repertoires from subjects exposed to, actively infected with, or recovered from COVID-19. The repertoires were released in a freely available public database intended as a resource for research on the immune response to SARS-CoV-2.

The CDR3 spans 15 residues, from the cysteine through the phenylalanine. Here the CDR3 DNA is all that survives: 45 bases in frame from base 1. CDR1 and CDR2 are read off the germline V gene as SGHRS and YFSETQ. V was cut back by 0 bases and J by 4 bases, leaving a gap of 11 bases between them. The immunoSEQ Assay, a bias-controlled multiplex PCR, was used to amplify TCRbeta CDR3 regions from genomic DNA. Concerning the study's data processing: The number of nucleated cells in each sample was estimated from the amplification of reference gene primers within the assay. To quantify the absolute abundance of each unique TCRbeta CDR3 rearrangement, sequence reads were collapsed and filtered. For each sample, productive Simpson clonality was calculated as the square root of Simpson's diversity index across productive rearrangements. TCRdb obtained this table from immuneACCESS and retained in-frame rearrangements with V and J assigned. These tables miss some clones; where compared with another copy, unresolved V genes account for less than half of the shortfall, and the remainder is unexplained. V, J and clone size are taken as reported in that table, and D and trimming were inferred from the DNA itself. The sample includes roughly 150,000 clones, with 80% observed a single time. The ten top clones hold 0.5% to 0.65% of the sample.

Collaborating institutions collected whole blood in K2EDTA tubes following their own protocols. For TCRbeta analysis, collaborator samples were shipped as frozen whole blood, as isolated PBMCs, or as DNA extracted from either sample type. Notes on this clone: Which antigen it targets is not known. Nothing much larger sits one base from this clone, and base qualities are not available.

What the research found in general, with its limitations: Clinical and demographic metadata were provided uncurated, with the amount varying by source and participant.

This sequence originates from a man between 60 and 75 years old with acute or convalescent COVID-19. Sequencing was performed on peripheral blood. Here the chain combines TRBV5-1 and TRBJ1-3; no D gene is confidently identified. The DNA sequence reads TGCGCCAGCAGCTTGGACCTAAGAGCGGGAAACACCATATATTTT. Its translation reads: CASSLDLRAGNTIYF. With the rest looked up from the reference TRBV5-1 and TRBJ1-3 genes rather than sequenced, the full variable domain is KAGVTQTPRYLIKTRGQQVTLSCSPISGHRSVSWYQQTPGQGLQFLFEYFSETQRNKGNFPGRFSGRQFSNSRSEMNVSTLELGDSALYLCASSLDLRAGNTIYFGEGSWLTVV.